This T cell receptor beta chain was identified in a study of blood T cell repertoires in COVID-19. About the study: PBMCs, B-cell-depleted T cells, or T cells provided the cDNA or gDNA that made up the material.

Sequencing used immunoSEQ multiplex PCR; TCRdb keeps in-frame clones, though not all of them. The sample records 150,000 or so clones, around 80% being singletons. The study assigned cohorts using participant-reported clinical history. Cohort 3 recovery required two negative PCRs, clearance, or symptom resolution. Sequencing input: PBMCs or T cells enriched from blood (not recorded which). The clonotype originates from a woman in her forties or fifties who had recovered from COVID-19.

The CDR3 region is CASSPSRDSDYEQYF. CDR3 sequence (DNA): TGTGCCAGCAGCCCCTCGAGGGACTCGGATTACGAGCAGTACTTC. V usage is TRBV7-2 and J usage is TRBJ2-7; D possibly corresponds to TRBD2 (6 bases). Trimming took 5 bases from V and 4 from J, leaving 18 bases between them. Germline V gives CDR1 SGHTA, CDR2 FQGNSA. This CDR3 spans 15 amino acids.